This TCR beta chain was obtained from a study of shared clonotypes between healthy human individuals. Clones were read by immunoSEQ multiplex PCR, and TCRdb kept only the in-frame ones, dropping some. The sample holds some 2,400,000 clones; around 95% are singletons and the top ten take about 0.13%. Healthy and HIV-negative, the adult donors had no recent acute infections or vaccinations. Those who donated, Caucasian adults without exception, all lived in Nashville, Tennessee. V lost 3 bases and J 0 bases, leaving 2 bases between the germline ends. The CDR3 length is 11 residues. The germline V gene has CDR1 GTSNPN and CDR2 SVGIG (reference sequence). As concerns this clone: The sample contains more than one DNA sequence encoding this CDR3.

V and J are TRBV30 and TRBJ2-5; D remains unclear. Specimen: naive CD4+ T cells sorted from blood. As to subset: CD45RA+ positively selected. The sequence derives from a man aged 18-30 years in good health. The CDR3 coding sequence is TGTGCCTGGAGCCACCAAGAGACCCAGTACTTC. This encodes CAWSHQETQYF. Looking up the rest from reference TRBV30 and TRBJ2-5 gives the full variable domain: SQTIHQWPATLVQPVGSPLSLECTVEGTSNPNLYWYRQAAGRGLQLLFYSVGIGQISSEVPQNLSASRPQDRQFILSSKKLLLSDSGFYLCAWSHQETQYFGPGTRLLVL.